The TCR beta chain under discussion was sequenced for a study of response to subunit inactivated influenza vaccine. The study, taken as a whole, reports: The authors offered the suggestion that each seasonal influenza vaccination recruits few new T cells.

TCRdb recomputed calls from the RT-PCR reads with MiXCR, one row per CDR3 protein. The table has fewer than 250,000 distinct CDR3 sequences, 13% to 15% seen once. This clonotype was seen a handful of times. Its specificity is not known. Germline V gene sequence: CDR1 SGHDN, CDR2 FVKESK. CDR3 length: 15 amino acids. The ends lost 5 bases at V and 5 bases at J; junction bases unmatched: 6. The sequencing used CD8+ T cells sorted from PBMCs, collected less than 6 days after vaccination. The sequence derives from a man between 45 and 60 years old who received an inactivated influenza vaccine. The chain recombines TRBV14 with TRBJ2-1, with 10 bases lining up with TRBD2. CDR3 protein: CASSVGTSANNEQFF. CDR3 DNA sequence: TGTGCCAGCAGCGTTGGGACTAGCGCTAACAATGAGCAGTTCTTC. The complete variable domain, with remaining parts taken from reference TRBV14 and TRBJ2-1, reads EAGVTQFPSHSVIEKGQTVTLRCDPISGHDNLYWYRRVMGKEIKFLLHFVKESKQDESGMPNNRFLAERTGGTYSTLKVQPAELEDSGVYFCASSVGTSANNEQFFGPGTRLTVL.